The 23 T cell receptor beta chains reported below all come from one sample, sequenced in a study of T cells in Graves' hyperthyroidism and ophthalmopathy. Regions amplified from RNA transcripts were the TCR beta CDR3 regions. The TCR CDR3 first-round RT-PCR relied on the HTBI primer set. A single record per CDR3 protein comes from TCRdb applying MiXCR to the multiplex PCR reads. The sample consists of around 250,000 distinct CDR3 sequences, roughly 15% of them appearing once. The specimen was blood. These receptors were taken from a woman in her thirties or forties with Graves' hyperthyroidism that later progressed to Graves' ophthalmopathy.

In this sample, this clonotype turned up many times. This chain connects TRBV24-1 to TRBJ2-3, with TRBD2 matching 12 bases. Trimming cost V 6 bases and J 7 bases; bases outside gene matches: 7. Germline V lookup: CDR1 KGHDR, CDR2 SFDVKD. The CDR3 is 15 amino acids. The CDR3 nucleotides read TGTGCCACCAGTTCACTAGCGGGAGGTAGATATACGCAGTATTTT. Protein: CATSSLAGGRYTQYF.

This clonotype has ten or more counts. The V and J genes are TRBV28 and TRBJ2-7, with TRBD1 matching over 11 bases. V was pared by 7 bases and J by 6 bases, with 5 bases of the junction left unmatched. The CDR3 contains 13 residues. CDR1 MDHEN and CDR2 SYDVKM come from the germline V gene. CDR3 nucleotide sequence: TGTGCCAGCATCGGGGACAGGGGGTCCGAGCAGTACTTC. Its protein product is CASIGDRGSEQYF.

This clonotype was seen a few times. The chain couples TRBV4-1 to TRBJ1-1; TRBD1 might be the D (5 bases). Trimming took 1 base from V and 6 from J, leaving 12 bases between them. This CDR3 region has 14 residues. Germline V lookup: CDR1 MGHRA, CDR2 YSYEKL. In DNA form, the CDR3 reads TGCGCCAGCAGCCAAGTTAATGGGGGAGCTGAAGCTTTCTTT. Translation: CASSQVNGGAEAFF.

In its sample, this clonotype was seen many times. The gene calls are TRBV28 and TRBJ1-2; D not resolved. CDR1 and CDR2 from the germline V gene are MDHEN and SYDVKM. V was cut by 3 bases and J by 4 bases, with 3 bases left in between. The CDR3 spans 11 residues. This CDR3 reads CASSFVYGYTF. The CDR3 DNA sequence: TGTGCCAGCAGTTTTGTCTATGGCTACACCTTC.

This clonotype was recorded a few times. The CDR3 loop reads CASSSDTSTDTQYF. CDR3 sequence (DNA): TGTGCCAGTAGTTCCGACACATCCACAGATACGCAGTATTTT. The V call is TRBV19, the J call TRBJ2-3; D not resolved. Germline V CDR1 and CDR2: LNHDA, SQIVND (reference sequence). The V gene lost 5 bases and the J gene lost 2 bases, with 11 bases spanning the gap. The CDR3 is made up of 14 amino acids. Based on the CDR3 plus reference TRBV19 and TRBJ2-3, the full variable domain is DGGITQSPKYLFRKEGQNVTLSCEQNLNHDAMYWYRQDPGQGLRLIYYSQIVNDFQKGDIAEGYSVSREKKESFPLTVTSAQKNPTAFYLCASSSDTSTDTQYFGPGTRLTVL.

This clonotype appeared many times. CDR3 coding DNA: TGTGCCAGTACCCTTGGACTAGCGGGGAACTTCCAAGAGACCCAGTACTTC. Translated: CASTLGLAGNFQETQYF. The chain combines TRBV6-1 with TRBJ2-5; TRBD2 aligns across 12 bases. Germline CDR1 and CDR2: MNHNS and SASEGT. The CDR3 runs to 17 residues. V shed 9 bases, J shed 1 base, and the junction held 12 bases outside the gene matches.

This clonotype was detected ten times or more. The genes are TRBV12-3 or TRBV12-4 and TRBJ2-5; D could derive from TRBD1 or TRBD2 (5 bases each). The CDR3 is 15 residues long. V was trimmed by 7 bases and J by 5 bases, leaving 20 bases between them. CDR3 amino acids: CASTQTSGQWETQYF. In DNA form, the CDR3 reads TGTGCCAGCACACAGACGAGCGGACAATGGGAGACCCAGTACTTC.

This clonotype was observed many times. This rearrangement joins TRBV12-3 or TRBV12-4 to TRBJ2-2; TRBD1 matches 9 bases. This CDR3 has 15 amino acids. V shed 3 bases and J 7 bases; nucleotides not matched to a gene: 6. CDR3 region: CASSFRTGDGGELFF. In DNA form, the CDR3 reads TGTGCCAGCAGTTTTCGGACAGGGGATGGCGGGGAGCTGTTTTTT.

This clonotype has at least ten counts. The chain has TRBV6-5 and TRBJ1-1; D is perhaps TRBD1 (6 bases). This CDR3 spans 15 amino acids. Deletions cut 2 bases from V and 3 bases from J, with 13 bases between. The germline gives CDR1 MNHEY, CDR2 SVGAGI. In DNA, the CDR3 is TGTGCCAGCAGTTACCTTTCCAGGGGATACACTGAAGCTTTCTTT. Translated, it gives CASSYLSRGYTEAFF.

This clonotype was picked up many times. The chain uses TRBV15 and TRBJ2-1; 9 bases fit TRBD2. Germline V gives CDR1 LNHNV, CDR2 YYDKDF (reference sequence). The CDR3 has 17 residues. V gave up 3 bases and J gave up 0 bases; unmatched junction bases: 6. The CDR3 sequence: CATSRETSGHSYNEQFF. The CDR3 DNA is TGTGCCACCAGCAGGGAGACTAGCGGCCACTCCTACAATGAGCAGTTCTTC.

This chain joins TRBV28 and TRBJ2-2; D gene ambiguous. This CDR3 contains 12 residues. CDR1 is MDHEN, CDR2 SYDVKM, per germline. V lost 1 base and J 9 bases, leaving 6 bases between the germline ends. The CDR3 spells CASSLSRRELFF. DNA for the CDR3: TGTGCCAGCAGTTTATCTCGACGGGAGCTGTTTTTT.

CDR3: CASSLIVNNEQFF. Written as DNA, the CDR3 is TGTGCCAGCAGCTTAATCGTCAACAATGAGCAGTTCTTC. The V gene is TRBV7-3, the J gene TRBJ2-1; D is undetermined. Trimming removed 1 base from V and 5 bases from J, with 6 bases in between. The CDR3 length is 13 residues. Per germline, CDR1 SGHTA and CDR2 FQGTGA. The full variable domain, its missing parts supplied by reference TRBV7-3 and TRBJ2-1, is GAGVSQTPSNKVTEKGKYVELRCDPISGHTALYWYRQSLGQGPEFLIYFQGTGAADDSGLPNDRFFAVRPEGSVSTLKIQRTERGDSAVYLCASSLIVNNEQFFGPGTRLTVL.

There are many counts of this clonotype. The chain carries TRBV28 and TRBJ1-1; D ambiguous. Germline lookup yields CDR1 MDHEN and CDR2 SYDVKM. The V gene lost 5 bases and the J gene lost 3 bases, with 7 bases spanning the gap. This CDR3 spans 12 amino acids. CDR3 sequence: CASSPMYTEAFF. The CDR3 nucleotides read TGTGCCAGCAGTCCCATGTACACTGAAGCTTTCTTT. Filled out from reference TRBV28 and TRBJ1-1, the complete variable domain reads DVKVTQSSRYLVKRTGEKVFLECVQDMDHENMFWYRQDPGLGLRLIYFSYDVKMKEKGDIPEGYSVSREKKERFSLILESASTNQTSMYLCASSPMYTEAFFGQGTRLTVV.

This clonotype has ten or more counts. The rearrangement links TRBV12-3 or TRBV12-4 to TRBJ2-2; tentative D call: TRBD2 (5 bases). The germline V and J ends were trimmed by 5 bases and 1 base, with 11 bases remaining between them. The length of the CDR3 is 15 residues. The CDR3 region has the DNA TGTGCCAGCAGTCGGCCCCGGGGGAACACCGGGGAGCTGTTTTTT. Translating it yields CASSRPRGNTGELFF.

This clonotype showed up many times. The V gene is TRBV3-1, the J gene TRBJ1-1; D ambiguous. Trimming took 5 bases from V and 2 from J, leaving 9 bases between them. The CDR3 sequence is 13 residues long. Germline values: CDR1 LGHDT, CDR2 YNNKEL (reference sequence). CDR3 loop: CASSARQNTEAFF. In DNA, the CDR3 is TGTGCCAGCAGCGCCCGACAAAACACTGAAGCTTTCTTT.

This clonotype was found many times. The chain employs TRBV20-1 and TRBJ1-5; tentative D call: TRBD1 (6 bases). Trimming stripped 5 bases from V and 6 bases from J, with 17 bases between. Germline assignment: CDR1 DFQATT and CDR2 SNEGSKA (reference sequence). CDR3 length equals 14 residues. The CDR3, as DNA: TGCAGTGCTGTACGGGCACAGGGCGGTCAGCCCCAGCATTTT. Translating it yields CSAVRAQGGQPQHF.

This clonotype was found many times. The chain uses TRBV3-1 and TRBJ2-1; the D is unclear. Germline CDR1 is LGHDT and CDR2 is YNNKEL (reference sequence). This CDR3 region has 12 residues. The V gene lost 1 base and the J gene lost 7 bases, with 5 bases spanning the gap. CDR3 region: CASSQVGNEQFF. For the CDR3, the DNA is TGTGCCAGCAGCCAAGTCGGGAATGAGCAGTTCTTC.

This clonotype was seen repeatedly, ten times or more. J is TRBJ2-7 and V is TRBV28; D is unclear. The CDR3 is 16 residues long. The V gene's germline CDR1 is MDHEN and CDR2 SYDVKM. Trimming cost V 2 bases and J 4 bases, with 18 bases left between them. For the CDR3, the DNA is TGTGCCAGCAGTTTAGATAGGCGCCGGGTATCATACGAGCAGTACTTC. It codes for CASSLDRRRVSYEQYF. The full variable domain, completed using reference TRBV28 and TRBJ2-7, is DVKVTQSSRYLVKRTGEKVFLECVQDMDHENMFWYRQDPGLGLRLIYFSYDVKMKEKGDIPEGYSVSREKKERFSLILESASTNQTSMYLCASSLDRRRVSYEQYFGPGTRLTVT.

This clonotype was counted a few times. V is TRBV7-9 and J is TRBJ2-3; D not resolved. The ends were cut back, 6 bases at V and 0 bases at J, with 16 bases in the middle. This CDR3 spans 16 amino acids. CDR1 is SEHNR, CDR2 FQNEAQ, per germline (reference sequence). CDR3 sequence: CASRLTRYTSTDTQYF. In DNA form, the CDR3 reads TGTGCCAGCAGGTTGACGAGATACACGAGCACAGATACGCAGTATTTT.

This clonotype has ten or more counts. The chain recombines TRBV20-1 with TRBJ2-1, with 15 bases identical to TRBD2. Germline V gene lookup returns CDR1 DFQATT and CDR2 SNEGSKA (reference sequence). The CDR3 sequence is 20 residues long. V shed 4 bases and J 4 bases; nucleotides not matched to a gene: 17. The CDR3 DNA is TGCAGTGCTAAAGAGGTTGGGGGACTAGCGGGAGGAAACCGTTACAATGAGCAGTTCTTC. It is translated as CSAKEVGGLAGGNRYNEQFF.

There are many counts of this clonotype. The J gene is TRBJ1-5, the V gene TRBV19; D not certain. CDR3 length equals 20 residues. The V end lost 2 bases, the J end lost 0 bases, and 23 bases lay between the germline ends. Germline CDR1 and CDR2: LNHDA and SQIVND (reference sequence). DNA for the CDR3: TGTGCCAGTAGTATATTCCACCTTTGGGAAGACTCGAATAGCAATCAGCCCCAGCATTTT. Protein: CASSIFHLWEDSNSNQPQHF.

Many counts were recorded for this clonotype. This chain links TRBV3-1 with TRBJ2-5; D perhaps matches TRBD2 (6 bases). The germline gives CDR1 LGHDT, CDR2 YNNKEL (reference sequence). With 4 bases removed from V and 7 bases from J, the gap between germline ends came to 13 bases. CDR3 size: 13 residues. CDR3 residues: CASSLVQGGTQYF. DNA of the CDR3: TGTGCCAGCAGCCTCGTCCAGGGAGGGACCCAGTACTTC.

This clonotype was picked up many times. The gene calls are TRBV6-1 and TRBJ2-1, with TRBD2 identical over 8 bases. Germline V lookup: CDR1 MNHNS, CDR2 SASEGT. V lost 4 bases, J lost 5 bases, and 7 bases stayed unmatched. The CDR3 runs 15 residues. CDR3 residues: CASSAGLGDHNEQFF. In nucleotides, the CDR3 is TGTGCCAGCAGTGCGGGACTAGGGGACCACAATGAGCAGTTCTTC.